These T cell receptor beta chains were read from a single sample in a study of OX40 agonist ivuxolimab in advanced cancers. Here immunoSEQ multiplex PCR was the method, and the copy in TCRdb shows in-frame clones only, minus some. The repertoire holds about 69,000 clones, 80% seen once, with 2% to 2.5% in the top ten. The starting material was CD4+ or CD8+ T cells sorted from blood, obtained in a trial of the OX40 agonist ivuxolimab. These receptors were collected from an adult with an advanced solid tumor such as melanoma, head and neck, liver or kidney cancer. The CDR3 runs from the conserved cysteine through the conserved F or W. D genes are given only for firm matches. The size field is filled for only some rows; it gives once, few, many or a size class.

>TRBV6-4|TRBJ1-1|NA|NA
TGTGCCAGCAGTGCTAAGGGTGGCACTGAAGCTTTCTTT
CASSAKGGTEAFF
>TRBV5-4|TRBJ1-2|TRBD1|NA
TGTGCCAGCAGCTCTGGACAGGCTTATGGCTACACCTTC
CASSSGQAYGYTF
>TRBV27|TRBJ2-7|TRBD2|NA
TGTGCCAGCAGGATAGCGGGAGGGCGGGAGCAGTACTTC
CASRIAGGREQYF
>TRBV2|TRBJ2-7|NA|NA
TGTGCCAGCAGAAGTGGCTACGAGCAGTACTTC
CASRSGYEQYF
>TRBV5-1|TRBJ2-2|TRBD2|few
TGCGCCAGCAGCTTGGATGGCGGGAGTGTGGCCGGGGAGCTGTTTTTT
CASSLDGGSVAGELFF
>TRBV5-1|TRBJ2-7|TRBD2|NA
TGCGCCAGCACCCCCCCTAGCGGATACGAGCAGTACTTC
CASTPPSGYEQYF
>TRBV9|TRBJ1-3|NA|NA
TGTGCCAGCAGCGCACAGGGCGCTGGAAACACCATATATTTT
CASSAQGAGNTIYF
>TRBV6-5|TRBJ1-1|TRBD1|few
TGTGCCAGCAGTCCCCGGGACAGGGTCACTGAAGCTTTCTTT
CASSPRDRVTEAFF
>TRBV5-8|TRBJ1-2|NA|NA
TGTGCCACCCGATGGGGGCTGGTACATGGCTACACCTTC
CATRWGLVHGYTF
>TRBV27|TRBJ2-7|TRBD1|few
TGTGCCAGCAGTCCCATCTTATCGACAGGGGGCAAAGGCGAGCAGTACTTC
CASSPILSTGGKGEQYF
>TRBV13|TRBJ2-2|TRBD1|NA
TGTGCCAGCAGCCGGAAGGGGACAGCGAACACCGGGGAGCTGTTTTTT
CASSRKGTANTGELFF
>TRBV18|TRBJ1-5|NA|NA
TGTGCCAGCTCACCGGGCAGGGGTAACGATCAGCCCCAGCATTTT
CASSPGRGNDQPQHF
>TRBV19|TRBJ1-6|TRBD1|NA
TGTGCCAGTAGCAAAGGACAGGGGTCGGGGAATTCACCCCTCCACTTT
CASSKGQGSGNSPLHF
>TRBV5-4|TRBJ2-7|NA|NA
TGTGCCAGCAGCTTGCAAGAGTTCTCCTACGAGCAGTACTTC
CASSLQEFSYEQYF
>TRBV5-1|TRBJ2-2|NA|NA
TGCGCCAGCAGCCAAAGCGGAATTAACACCGGGGAGCTGTTTTTT
CASSQSGINTGELFF
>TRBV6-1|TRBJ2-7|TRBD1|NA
TGTGCCAGCAGGGACGGGACAGGGACTCCCTACGAGCAGTACTTC
CASRDGTGTPYEQYF
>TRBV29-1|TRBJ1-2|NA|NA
TGCAGCTCCGGTTTTGGGTCTGGCTACACCTTC
CSSGFGSGYTF
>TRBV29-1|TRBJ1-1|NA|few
TGCAGCGTTGAAGAGGGTGCTTTCTTT
CSVEEGAFF
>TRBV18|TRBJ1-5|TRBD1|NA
TGTGCCAGCTCACCCGACAGGGGGGGCAATCAGCCCCAGCATTTT
CASSPDRGGNQPQHF
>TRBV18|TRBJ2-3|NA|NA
TGTGCCAGCTCACCACAGATCACAGATACGCAGTATTTT
CASSPQITDTQYF
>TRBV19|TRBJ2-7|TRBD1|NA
TGTGCCAGTATGGGGGACAGGGGAGGCGAGCAGTACTTC
CASMGDRGGEQYF
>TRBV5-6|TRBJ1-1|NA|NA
TGTGCCAGCAGCTTGCTAGGGGAGTACGGTGAAGCTTTCTTT
CASSLLGEYGEAFF
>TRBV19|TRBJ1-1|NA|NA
TGTGCCAGTAGACCCATCGCCGGGACTGAGGAAGCTTTCTTT
CASRPIAGTEEAFF
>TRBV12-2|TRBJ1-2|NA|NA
TGTGCAAGTCGCTTCGGACAGCCCTATGGCTACACCTTC
CASRFGQPYGYTF
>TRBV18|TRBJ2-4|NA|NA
TGTGCCAGCTCCCGTAAGACGGGGCGGGACATTCAGTACTTC
CASSRKTGRDIQYF
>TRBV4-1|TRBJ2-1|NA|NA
TGCGCCAGCAGCCAAGATAGGCGCACCTACGTTAATGAGCAGTTCTTC
CASSQDRRTYVNEQFF
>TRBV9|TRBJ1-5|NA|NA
TGTGCCAGCAGCCCCCACGGGGGGGGCGCCCAGCATTTT
CASSPHGGGAQHF
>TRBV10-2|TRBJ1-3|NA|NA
TGCGCCAGCAGTGAATCGAGCCAGGGCACCATATATTTT
CASSESSQGTIYF
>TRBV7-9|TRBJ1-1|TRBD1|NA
TGTGCCAGCAGCGCCCGACAGGGCTCGGGTACTGAAGCTTTCTTT
CASSARQGSGTEAFF
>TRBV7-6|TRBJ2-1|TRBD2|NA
TGTGCCAGCAGCATAGGCCTAGCGGGAGACGAGCAGTTCTTC
CASSIGLAGDEQFF
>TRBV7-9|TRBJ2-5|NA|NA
TGTGCCAGCAGCGGCGGATTATTGGAGACCCAGTACTTC
CASSGGLLETQYF
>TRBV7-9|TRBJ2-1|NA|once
TGTGCCAGCAGCTTAGCCATTGGCAATGAGCAGTTCTTC
CASSLAIGNEQFF
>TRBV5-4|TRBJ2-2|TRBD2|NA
TGTGCCAGCAGCCCGAGTAGCGGGAGAGGCACCGGGGAGCTGTTTTTT
CASSPSSGRGTGELFF
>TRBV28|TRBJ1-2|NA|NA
TGTGCCAGCAGTTCGTATTATGAGGGCTACACCTTC
CASSSYYEGYTF
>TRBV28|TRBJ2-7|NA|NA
TGTGCCAGCAGTTTTGCTAGCGCCGGTTCCTACGAGCAGTACTTC
CASSFASAGSYEQYF
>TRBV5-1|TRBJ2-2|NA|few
TGCGCCAGCACCGACAGGAACACCGGGGAGCTGTTTTTT
CASTDRNTGELFF
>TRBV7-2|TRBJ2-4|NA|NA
TGTGCCAGCAGCTTAGCCGAGGATAGTCAATTAGCCAAAAACATTCAGTACTTC
CASSLAEDSQLAKNIQYF
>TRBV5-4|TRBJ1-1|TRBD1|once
TGTGCCAGCAGCTTCTTTAGGGGGCTGGGCACTGAAGCTTTCTTT
CASSFFRGLGTEAFF
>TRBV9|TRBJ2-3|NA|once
TGTGCCAGCAGCGTAGATGGAGGACACCGTGACACGCAGTATTTT
CASSVDGGHRDTQYF
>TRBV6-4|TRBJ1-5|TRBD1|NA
TGTGCCAGCAGTGTGGACAGGGTATGGGAACGCAATCAGCCCCAGCATTTT
CASSVDRVWERNQPQHF
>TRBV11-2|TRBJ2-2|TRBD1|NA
TGTGCCAGCAGCCCACGGGACAGGAACACCGGGGAGCTGTTTTTT
CASSPRDRNTGELFF
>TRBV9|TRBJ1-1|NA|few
TGTGCCAGCAGCCGAAGTGGGGGTCCGAACACTGAAGCTTTCTTT
CASSRSGGPNTEAFF
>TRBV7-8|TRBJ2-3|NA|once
TGTGCCAGCAGCTCACTTGGGTCCACAGGGTTAGCGGATACGCAGTATTTT
CASSSLGSTGLADTQYF
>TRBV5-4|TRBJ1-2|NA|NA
TGTGCCACCTCCGGCGGCAGGAACTATGGCTACACCTTC
CATSGGRNYGYTF
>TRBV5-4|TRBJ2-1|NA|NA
TGTGCCAGCCGACGACTACCGGGGGTGTTGAATGAGCAGTTCTTC
CASRRLPGVLNEQFF